This record covers a single TCR beta chain. Its antigen is not known. Prepared libraries of TCR beta cDNA carried unique molecular identifiers. Starting from around 0.96 to 9.9 million T cells, the study yielded 450,000 to 500,000 cDNA molecules. TCRdb itself ran the PCR reads through MiXCR, one entry per CDR3 protein. The table records about 620,000 distinct CDR3 sequences, 44% of them present only once. This record belongs to a study of post-analysis software for immune sequencing data. Whole-study findings and limits: Versus controls, multiple sclerosis patients showed significantly lower diversity (normalized Chao1). F measure clustering grouped samples strongly by preparation batch.

The sequencing sample was made of blood. The source is a girl between 5 and 17 years old with multiple sclerosis.

The CDR3 nucleotides are TGTGCCAGCAGAAAGGGATATTATGAAAAACTGTTTTTT. It encodes CASRKGYYEKLFF. The chain carries TRBV28 and TRBJ1-4; D uncertain. V lost 6 bases, J lost 6 bases, and 11 bases lay in between. The germline V gene encodes CDR1 MDHEN and CDR2 SYDVKM. CDR3 size: 13 residues.